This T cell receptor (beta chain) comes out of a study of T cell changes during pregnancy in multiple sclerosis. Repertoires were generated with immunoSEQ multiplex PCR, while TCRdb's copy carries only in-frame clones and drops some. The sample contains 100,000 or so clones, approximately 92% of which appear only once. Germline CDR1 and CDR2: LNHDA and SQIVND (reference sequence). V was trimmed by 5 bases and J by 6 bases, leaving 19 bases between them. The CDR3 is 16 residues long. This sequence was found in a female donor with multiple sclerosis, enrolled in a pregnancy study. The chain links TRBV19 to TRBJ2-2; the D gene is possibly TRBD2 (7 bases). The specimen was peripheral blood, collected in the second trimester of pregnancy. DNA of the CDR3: TGTGCCAGTAGTCCCTGGGGGGGCGGGAAGGCCGGGGAGCTGTTTTTT. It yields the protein CASSPWGGGKAGELFF.